Presented here are 25 T cell receptor beta chains from one specimen sequenced in a study of cytomegalovirus exposure and HLA in healthy donors. A multiplex PCR was run with 60 Vbeta primers and 13 Jbeta primers. The table came from immunoSEQ multiplex PCR; TCRdb's copy has only in-frame clones and leaves some out. The data show fewer than 150,000 clones, around three quarters seen once. Sequenced material: PBMCs. The receptors stem from a man aged 35-49 years in good health and CMV-seronegative.

The chain joins TRBV19 to TRBJ1-2; D uncertain. The V gene lost 8 bases and the J gene lost 0 bases, with 10 bases spanning the gap. From germline, CDR1 is LNHDA and CDR2 SQIVND (reference sequence). CDR3 length: 13 amino acids. The CDR3 bases are TGTGCCAGTCATCAGGAAACTAACTATGGCTACACCTTC. Encoded protein: CASHQETNYGYTF. The complete variable domain, with remaining parts taken from reference TRBV19 and TRBJ1-2, reads DGGITQSPKYLFRKEGQNVTLSCEQNLNHDAMYWYRQDPGQGLRLIYYSQIVNDFQKGDIAEGYSVSREKKESFPLTVTSAQKNPTAFYLCASHQETNYGYTFGSGTRLTVV.

This rearrangement joins TRBV28 to TRBJ2-7, with TRBD1 matching 9 bases. The CDR3 sequence is 14 residues long. Germline V CDR1 and CDR2: MDHEN, SYDVKM. The trim removed 5 bases at V and 4 bases at J, leaving 6 bases unmatched. Here the CDR3 DNA reads TGTGCCAGCAGTCAATACAGGGGGCGTTACGAGCAGTACTTC. This encodes CASSQYRGRYEQYF.

There are a few counts of this clone. Written as DNA, the CDR3 is TGTGCCACCAGCACCGGGACAGGGGATGAAAAACTGTTTTTT. Its protein product is CATSTGTGDEKLFF. The chain joins TRBV15 to TRBJ1-4, with 10 nucleotides matching TRBD1. Per germline, CDR1 LNHNV and CDR2 YYDKDF (reference sequence). The length of the CDR3 is 14 residues. V gave up 4 bases and J gave up 6 bases; unmatched junction bases: 2.

J is TRBJ1-5 and V is TRBV2; TRBD1 matches at 7 bases. This CDR3 is built from 13 residues. Germline CDR1 reads SNHLY; CDR2 reads FYNNEI. After removal of 8 bases from V and 7 bases from J, the junction contained 8 bases not matched to a gene. The CDR3 protein is CASGGQGGQPQHF. Here the CDR3 DNA reads TGTGCCAGCGGAGGGCAGGGGGGACAGCCCCAGCATTTT.

The chain combines TRBV19 with TRBJ2-5; possibly TRBD2 for D (6 bases). The CDR3 has 14 amino acids. V was pared by 4 bases and J by 9 bases, with 18 bases between. Germline V gives CDR1 LNHDA, CDR2 SQIVND (reference sequence). The CDR3 nucleotides read TGTGCCAGTAGTAGTGGAGGGCTAGGGCGGGCCCAGTACTTC. It yields the protein CASSSGGLGRAQYF.

The chain couples TRBV10-3 to TRBJ1-2; 9 nucleotides line up with TRBD1. CDR1 is ENHRY, CDR2 SYGVKD, per germline. The V and J ends lost 11 bases and 3 bases, in that order; junction bases with no gene match: 10. This CDR3 is 14 amino acids long. The CDR3 sequence is CASGPGQGHYGYTF. CDR3 DNA sequence: TGTGCCTCGGGGCCTGGACAGGGGCACTATGGCTACACCTTC.

About this clone: The junction differs from germline at one of its ends, possibly a read error. CDR3 in DNA: TGTGCCAGCAGTACCCCTCTCGACAGGGTGAACTTC. Its translation is CASSTPLDRVNF. The chain has TRBV28 and TRBJ2-4, with 7 bases that match TRBD1. This CDR3 is built from 12 residues. The germline V gene encodes CDR1 MDHEN and CDR2 SYDVKM.

This chain connects TRBV10-2 to TRBJ2-1; TRBD2 aligns across 9 bases. The CDR3 runs 17 residues. Germline trimming cut 3 bases from V and 5 bases from J; bases unmatched to any gene: 11. In germline, CDR1 is WSHSY, CDR2 SAAADI. The CDR3 reads CASSDLIGTSNHNEQFF. In nucleotides, the CDR3 is TGCGCCAGCAGTGATTTAATAGGGACTAGCAACCACAATGAGCAGTTCTTC.

In its sample, this clone was seen once. This chain joins TRBV5-4 and TRBJ2-1, with D unresolved. The germline V and J ends were trimmed by 4 bases and 2 bases, with 13 bases remaining between them. CDR3 length: 15 amino acids. Germline V lookup: CDR1 SGHNT, CDR2 YYREEE (reference sequence). CDR3 sequence: CASSPVGSPYNEQFF. The CDR3 nucleotides read TGTGCCAGCAGCCCCGTCGGGTCGCCCTACAATGAGCAGTTCTTC.

This clone was seen a single time. This chain joins TRBV30 and TRBJ2-3; 10 bases are a match to TRBD1. The CDR3 consists of 15 residues. The germline V gene encodes CDR1 GTSNPN and CDR2 SVGIG (reference sequence). V shed 2 bases, J shed 6 bases, and the junction held 8 bases outside the gene matches. Here the CDR3 reads CAWSSPTGGRDTQYF. The DNA for the CDR3 is TGTGCCTGGAGTTCACCGACAGGGGGCCGTGATACGCAGTATTTT. Supplemented by reference TRBV30 and TRBJ2-3, the full variable domain reads SQTIHQWPATLVQPVGSPLSLECTVEGTSNPNLYWYRQAAGRGLQLLFYSVGIGQISSEVPQNLSASRPQDRQFILSSKKLLLSDSGFYLCAWSSPTGGRDTQYFGPGTRLTVL.

This chain connects TRBV15 to TRBJ2-5; perhaps TRBD1 as D (6 bases). Germline CDR1 LNHNV, CDR2 YYDKDF (reference sequence). With 0 bases removed from V and 2 bases from J, the gap between germline ends came to 10 bases. The CDR3 is 15 residues long. Here the CDR3 DNA reads TGTGCCACCAGCAGAGATCTAACAGGGCAAGAGACCCAGTACTTC. Translating gives CATSRDLTGQETQYF.

The chain employs TRBV5-1 and TRBJ1-6; D is ambiguous. CDR3 length: 14 residues. CDR1 and CDR2 from the germline V gene are SGHRS and YFSETQ. Trimming pared 3 bases from V and 8 bases from J, leaving 12 bases between. The CDR3 DNA reads TGCGCCAGCAGCTCCGGTAGTGAGGATTCACCCCTCCACTTT. Translated: CASSSGSEDSPLHF.

The genes are TRBV27 and TRBJ2-1, with TRBD2 identical over 12 bases. The CDR3 is made up of 16 amino acids. Germline trimming cut 3 bases from V and 14 bases from J; bases unmatched to any gene: 14. The germline V gene has CDR1 MNHEY and CDR2 SMNVEV (reference sequence). The CDR3 region is CASSFGGSSGRAVKFF. The CDR3, as DNA: TGTGCCAGCAGTTTCGGGGGGTCTAGCGGGAGGGCCGTGAAGTTCTTC.

This sequence joins TRBV2 and TRBJ2-5, with TRBD1 as a possible D gene (5 bases). V lost 2 bases and J lost 5, with 12 bases in between. In germline, CDR1 is SNHLY, CDR2 FYNNEI. The CDR3 has 14 amino acids. CDR3 coding DNA: TGTGCCAGCAGTGAATGGCAGGGCGGCGAGACCCAGTACTTC. Its protein product is CASSEWQGGETQYF.

The chain couples TRBV2 to TRBJ1-3, with 7 bases matching TRBD1. The V and J ends lost 7 bases and 4 bases, in that order; junction bases with no gene match: 7. This CDR3 spans 14 amino acids. Germline CDR1 is SNHLY and CDR2 is FYNNEI. The CDR3 sequence: CASKKGTAGNTIYF. CDR3 nucleotide sequence: TGTGCCAGCAAGAAGGGGACAGCAGGAAACACCATATATTTT.

The CDR3 reads CASSRQDLTSTEAFF. CDR3 DNA: TGCGCCAGCAGCCGACAGGACCTAACTTCCACTGAAGCTTTCTTT. This rearrangement joins TRBV5-1 to TRBJ1-1; D possibly corresponds to TRBD1 (6 bases). The CDR3 is made up of 15 amino acids. CDR1 and CDR2 from the germline V gene are SGHRS and YFSETQ. Trimming cost V 4 bases and J 4 bases, with 17 bases left between them.

The chain combines TRBV27 with TRBJ2-7, with D possibly matching TRBD1 (5 bases). The germline CDR1 and CDR2 sequences are MNHEY and SMNVEV (reference sequence). V lost 4 bases to trimming and J lost 7 bases, with 8 bases between them. This CDR3 contains 11 residues. CDR3 in amino acids: CASSSYREQYF. CDR3 nucleotides: TGTGCCAGCAGTTCTTACAGGGAGCAGTACTTC.

This CDR3 reads CAWSVTGIGDGYTF. CDR3 in DNA: TGTGCCTGGAGTGTTACAGGGATAGGGGATGGCTACACCTTC. The rearrangement uses TRBV30 and TRBJ1-2; D may be TRBD1 (6 bases). Germline V gives CDR1 GTSNPN, CDR2 SVGIG (reference sequence). Trimming shortened V by 0 bases and J by 6 bases, and 14 bases separated the two germline ends. The CDR3 has 14 amino acids.

This clone was counted once. The chain combines TRBV19 with TRBJ1-4; the D gene is possibly TRBD1 (5 bases). Trimming took off 6 bases at V and 0 bases at J, with 20 bases between the two ends. The CDR3 sequence is 18 residues long. CDR1 and CDR2 (germline): LNHDA, SQIVND (reference sequence). CDR3 DNA: TGTGCCAGTAGAAGACAGAACAACCCTACAGCAACTAATGAAAAACTGTTTTTT. Its protein is CASRRQNNPTATNEKLFF.

In the case of this clone: This sample includes further DNA sequences coding for the same CDR3. The chain uses TRBV19 and TRBJ1-2, with TRBD1 matching over 7 bases. In germline, CDR1 is LNHDA, CDR2 SQIVND (reference sequence). Trimming took 1 base from V and 3 from J; bases not matched to a gene: 2. The CDR3 sequence is 14 residues long. CDR3 DNA: TGTGCCAGTAGTATAGGAGACAGGGACTATGGCTACACCTTC. Translated, it gives CASSIGDRDYGYTF.

This chain's CDR3 is CASSLRGNYEQYF. The DNA for the CDR3 is TGTGCCAGCAGCCTCCGGGGGAACTACGAGCAGTACTTC. The V gene is TRBV14, the J gene TRBJ2-7, with a possible D match to TRBD2 (6 bases). This CDR3 has 13 residues. Trimming shortened V by 4 bases and J by 3 bases, and 10 bases separated the two germline ends. CDR1 and CDR2 (germline): SGHDN, FVKESK.

The chain carries TRBV5-1 and TRBJ2-1; tentative D call: TRBD1 (6 bases). V was clipped by 0 bases and J by 10 bases, with 17 bases between them. Germline V gene data show CDR1 as SGHRS and CDR2 as YFSETQ. The CDR3 has 15 amino acids. In DNA, the CDR3 is TGCGCCAGCAGCTTGGTTAGCGTACCACAGGGCGAGCAGTTCTTC. It codes for CASSLVSVPQGEQFF.

This clone occurred once. The rearrangement links TRBV30 to TRBJ2-3, with D maybe TRBD2 (5 bases). The CDR3 is 15 residues long. Trimming cost V 0 bases and J 0 bases, with 10 bases left between them. From germline, CDR1 is GTSNPN and CDR2 SVGIG (reference sequence). CDR3 residues: CAWSVLDWSTDTQYF. In nucleotides, the CDR3 is TGTGCCTGGAGTGTACTGGACTGGAGCACAGATACGCAGTATTTT.

The J gene is TRBJ2-1, the V gene TRBV29-1; TRBD2 agrees at 7 bases. The CDR3 spans 14 residues. Germline CDR1 SQVTM, CDR2 ANQGSEA. V was clipped by 8 bases and J by 7 bases; unmatched bases: 14. This CDR3 reads CSHALADPGNEQFF. CDR3 nucleotide sequence: TGCAGCCACGCGCTAGCGGACCCTGGGAATGAGCAGTTCTTC.

This sequence joins TRBV28 and TRBJ1-2; D is perhaps TRBD1 (5 bases). The CDR3 runs to 14 residues. Trimming left V 6 bases short and J 0 bases short, with 11 bases between. Germline values: CDR1 MDHEN, CDR2 SYDVKM. The CDR3 nucleotides are TGTGCCAGCAGGCTGGACACCTCTAACTATGGCTACACCTTC. The encoded protein is CASRLDTSNYGYTF.